In this sample, the clone carrying this T cell receptor beta chain turned up many times. Its specificity is unknown. The CDR3 end is not reached by the read, which stops 3 residues before it; the germline J gene fills it in. Produced via immunoSEQ multiplex PCR; TCRdb's table is partial and in-frame only. This repertoire holds tens of thousands of clones, and none appear only once. The source of the sample is a study of T cell clonality in common variable immunodeficiency. Study results and limitations: In common variable immunodeficiency, TCR beta chains reportedly carried fewer deletions and N-nucleotide insertions. Links between repertoire features and CVID complications were heterogeneity-limited. What drives increased CVID clonality needs T cell subpopulation sequencing. CVID subjects had higher TCRbeta clonality than healthy controls, most marked in about a third.

Unmatched junction bases numbered 12, after V lost 3 bases and J lost 7 bases. Germline CDR1 DFQATT, CDR2 SNEGSKA (reference sequence). The CDR3 sequence is 15 residues long. The receptor was isolated from a person between 18 and 75 years old in good health. Sequencing used peripheral blood mononuclear cells. The rearrangement links TRBV20-1 to TRBJ1-1, with 9 bases fitting TRBD1. CDR3 amino acids: CSARPPGTGSFEAFF. Incomplete CDR3 DNA: TGCAGTGCTAGGCCCCCCGGGACAGGGTCGTTTGAA.